A single sample is the source of the 28 T cell receptor beta chains below, sequenced in a study of blood T cell repertoires in COVID-19. Sequencing used immunoSEQ multiplex PCR; TCRdb keeps in-frame clones, though not all of them. Here the sample spans tens of thousands of clones, approximately 91% being singletons. The sequenced sample was peripheral blood. Receptor source: a man aged 50 to 59 with active COVID-19.

The CDR3 here is CAISGPGGSNEQYF. In nucleotides, the CDR3 is TGTGCCATCAGCGGCCCGGGCGGGTCTAACGAGCAGTACTTC. The chain employs TRBV10-3 and TRBJ2-7, with D perhaps TRBD2 (5 bases). Germline V gives CDR1 ENHRY, CDR2 SYGVKD. V shed 6 bases and J shed 5 bases, with 17 bases lying between them. The length of the CDR3 is 14 residues.

The chain is built from TRBV9 and TRBJ2-7; TRBD2 is a possible D gene (6 bases). CDR3 length: 15 amino acids. Germline V CDR1 and CDR2: SGDLS, YYNGEE. Trimming took 0 bases from V and 3 from J, leaving 13 bases between them. The CDR3 DNA is TGTGCCAGCAGCGTAGGGGGAAGGGGAGGCTACGAGCAGTACTTC. Translation gives CASSVGGRGGYEQYF.

This clone has more than one count but fewer than ten. The chain joins TRBV7-9 to TRBJ1-1; the D gene is possibly TRBD1 (5 bases). Per germline, CDR1 SEHNR and CDR2 FQNEAQ (reference sequence). This CDR3 is 14 amino acids long. With 3 bases removed from V and 1 base from J, the gap between germline ends came to 9 bases. The CDR3 coding sequence is TGTGCCAGCAGCTTCGGGGGAGCGAACACTGAAGCTTTCTTT. Translation gives CASSFGGANTEAFF.

The gene calls are TRBV6-2 or TRBV6-3 and TRBJ2-2; possibly TRBD2 for D (7 bases). The CDR3 covers 16 residues. In germline, CDR1 is MNHEY, CDR2 SVGEGT. V was trimmed by 5 bases and J by 3 bases, leaving 16 bases between them. The CDR3 protein is CASSHLGGRDTGELFF. The CDR3, as DNA: TGTGCCAGCAGTCACCTCGGGGGGCGCGACACCGGGGAGCTGTTTTTT.

The CDR3 region is CASSVGQGVSPLHF. CDR3 DNA sequence: TGTGCCAGCAGCGTGGGACAGGGAGTTTCACCCCTCCACTTT. The chain couples TRBV7-2 to TRBJ1-6; 9 bases are shared with TRBD1. Per germline, CDR1 SGHTA and CDR2 FQGNSA. This CDR3 has 14 amino acids. The junction had 5 bases not matched to a gene; V was cut back by 5 bases and J by 9 bases.

The V gene is TRBV6-5, the J gene TRBJ2-1, with 10 positions matching TRBD2. Trimming removed 4 bases from V and 4 bases from J; junction bases left unmatched: 4. CDR1 MNHEY and CDR2 SVGAGI come from the germline V gene. The CDR3 is made up of 15 amino acids. Here the CDR3 DNA reads TGTGCCAGCAGTTCAGAAGCGGGGGGGTACAATGAGCAGTTCTTC. It yields the protein CASSSEAGGYNEQFF.

J is TRBJ1-1 and V is TRBV29-1; D remains ambiguous. Germline V gene lookup returns CDR1 SQVTM and CDR2 ANQGSEA. Trimming stripped 2 bases from V and 0 bases from J, with 10 bases between. There are 14 residues in the CDR3. CDR3 sequence reads: CSVEKRAMNTEAFF. CDR3 DNA sequence: TGCAGCGTTGAAAAGAGGGCCATGAACACTGAAGCTTTCTTT. Drawing the rest from reference TRBV29-1 and TRBJ1-1, the complete variable domain is SAVISQKPSRDICQRGTSLTIQCQVDSQVTMMFWYRQQPGQSLTLIATANQGSEATYESGFVIDKFPISRPNLTFSTLTVSNMSPEDSSIYLCSVEKRAMNTEAFFGQGTRLTVV.

The rearrangement joins TRBV2 to TRBJ1-4, with 9 bases aligning to TRBD1. The CDR3 runs to 14 residues. Trimming took 6 bases from V and 8 from J; bases not matched to a gene: 7. Germline loops: CDR1 SNHLY, CDR2 FYNNEI. This CDR3 is CASSPTGGEEKLFF. In DNA form, the CDR3 reads TGTGCCAGCAGCCCGACAGGGGGTGAGGAAAAACTGTTTTTT.

The chain links TRBV6-5 to TRBJ2-5; maybe TRBD2 (5 bases). The germline gives CDR1 MNHEY, CDR2 SVGAGI. The CDR3 is 15 residues long. The ends were cut back, 2 bases at V and 4 bases at J, with 14 bases in the middle. CDR3: CASSYTSYNVETQYF. The CDR3 bases are TGTGCCAGCAGTTACACTAGTTACAATGTAGAGACCCAGTACTTC.

The rearrangement links TRBV18 to TRBJ2-3; no clear D. The CDR3 has 14 residues. CDR1 and CDR2 from the germline V gene are KGHSH and LQKENI. V was clipped by 10 bases and J by 7 bases, with 21 bases between them. The CDR3 sequence: CATIDWQNSNTQYF. CDR3 sequence (DNA): TGTGCCACCATAGACTGGCAAAACTCGAATACGCAGTATTTT. Complete variable domain (other parts from reference TRBV18 and TRBJ2-3): NAGVMQNPRHLVRRRGQEARLRCSPMKGHSHVYWYRQLPEEGLKFMVYLQKENIIDESGMPKERFSAEFPKEGPSILRIQQVVRGDSAAYFCATIDWQNSNTQYFGPGTRLTVL.

V gene TRBV23-1 combines with J gene TRBJ2-5; a weak D match, TRBD2 (6 bases). TRBV23-1 is an ORF, with its function uncertain. The V and J ends lost 3 bases and 2 bases respectively, with 16 bases between them. The CDR3 spans 16 residues. The CDR3 spells CASSHSRDFGQETQYF. As DNA, the CDR3 is TGCGCCAGCAGTCACTCCAGGGACTTTGGGCAAGAGACCCAGTACTTC.

V and J are TRBV27 and TRBJ1-5; TRBD1 matches at 8 bases. The CDR3 is 18 residues long. CDR1 is MNHEY and CDR2 is SMNVEV in the germline V gene (reference sequence). The V gene end was trimmed by 6 bases and the J gene end by 0 bases; junction bases not matched to a gene: 13. CDR3 DNA sequence: TGTGCCAGCAGAGCCGGGACAGGTGTTTTTTATAGCAATCAGCCCCAGCATTTT. Amino acids: CASRAGTGVFYSNQPQHF.

This clone showed up just once. The chain combines TRBV7-9 with TRBJ1-2; possible D gene TRBD1, 5 bases. Between the trimmed V and J ends, which lost 5 bases and 8 bases, there was a span of 18 bases. The CDR3 sequence is 14 residues long. Looked up from germline, CDR1 is SEHNR and CDR2 is FQNEAQ (reference sequence). DNA of the CDR3: TGTGCCAGCAGCACCGCCGACAGTGTGCGGGGCTACACCTTC. Residues: CASSTADSVRGYTF. Based on the CDR3 plus reference TRBV7-9 and TRBJ1-2, the full variable domain is DTGVSQNPRHKITKRGQNVTFRCDPISEHNRLYWYRQTLGQGPEFLTYFQNEAQLEKSRLLSDRFSAERPKGSFSTLEIQRTEQGDSAMYLCASSTADSVRGYTFGSGTRLTVV.

The chain uses TRBV6-5 and TRBJ1-2; D remains ambiguous. The germline V and J ends were trimmed by 9 bases and 0 bases, with 11 bases remaining between them. Germline CDR1 is MNHEY and CDR2 is SVGAGI. The CDR3 covers 13 residues. CDR3: CARWRITNYGYTF. The CDR3 nucleotides read TGTGCCAGATGGAGGATTACTAACTATGGCTACACCTTC.

The genes are TRBV27 and TRBJ1-4; TRBD1 agrees at 11 bases. The CDR3 is 17 amino acids. J lost 0 bases, V lost 8 bases, and 8 bases had no gene match. CDR1 and CDR2 (germline): MNHEY, SMNVEV (reference sequence). CDR3 protein: CASGPRGQGATNEKLFF. As DNA, the CDR3 is TGTGCCAGCGGTCCAAGGGGACAGGGGGCAACTAATGAAAAACTGTTTTTT. The entire variable domain, with the rest obtained from reference TRBV27 and TRBJ1-4, is as follows: EAQVTQNPRYLITVTGKKLTVTCSQNMNHEYMSWYRQDPGLGLRQIYYSMNVEVTDKGDVPEGYKVSRKEKRNFPLILESPSPNQTSLYFCASGPRGQGATNEKLFFGSGTQLSVL.

The V and J genes are TRBV9 and TRBJ2-3; TRBD2 might be the D (7 bases). Germline loops: CDR1 SGDLS, CDR2 YYNGEE. V dropped 1 base and J dropped 1 base, with 16 bases sitting between them. This CDR3 has 17 residues. CDR3 sequence: CASSVWGGASGTDTQYF. The CDR3 region has the DNA TGTGCCAGCAGCGTATGGGGGGGGGCCTCGGGCACAGATACGCAGTATTTT.

The V call is TRBV9, the J call TRBJ1-1, with a tentative D call TRBD1 (5 bases). CDR1 and CDR2 from the germline V gene are SGDLS and YYNGEE. The CDR3 length is 15 residues. Trimming removed 0 bases from V and 7 bases from J, with 16 bases in between. The CDR3 DNA follows: TGTGCCAGCAGCGTAGGGTCGGGGGGATATGGTGAAGCTTTCTTT. Translation: CASSVGSGGYGEAFF. The complete variable domain, with remaining parts taken from reference TRBV9 and TRBJ1-1, reads DSGVTQTPKHLITATGQRVTLRCSPRSGDLSVYWYQQSLDQGLQFLIQYYNGEERAKGNILERFSAQQFPDLHSELNLSSLELGDSALYFCASSVGSGGYGEAFFGQGTRLTVV.

This clone appeared a single time. This chain links TRBV30 with TRBJ2-1; D possibly corresponds to TRBD1 (6 bases). CDR1 GTSNPN and CDR2 SVGIG come from the germline V gene (reference sequence). The CDR3 sequence is 13 residues long. The V gene lost 5 bases and the J gene lost 6 bases, with 14 bases spanning the gap. CDR3 DNA sequence: TGTGCCTGGTCCAGGACAGTCCTCAATGAGCAGTTCTTC. Translating gives CAWSRTVLNEQFF. The complete variable domain, with remaining parts taken from reference TRBV30 and TRBJ2-1, reads SQTIHQWPATLVQPVGSPLSLECTVEGTSNPNLYWYRQAAGRGLQLLFYSVGIGQISSEVPQNLSASRPQDRQFILSSKKLLLSDSGFYLCAWSRTVLNEQFFGPGTRLTVL.

The chain is built from TRBV25-1 and TRBJ1-1; D possibly corresponds to TRBD1 (6 bases). This CDR3 region has 13 residues. V was clipped by 4 bases and J by 6 bases, with 12 bases between them. CDR1 MGHDK and CDR2 SYGVNS come from the germline V gene. CDR3 sequence: CASSGQGRAEAFF. CDR3 sequence (DNA): TGTGCCAGCAGTGGCCAGGGGAGGGCTGAAGCTTTCTTT.

V and J are TRBV7-9 and TRBJ2-5, with TRBD2 identical over 10 bases. The CDR3 covers 15 residues. CDR1 and CDR2 from the germline V gene are SEHNR and FQNEAQ (reference sequence). Germline trimming cut 5 bases from V and 7 bases from J; bases unmatched to any gene: 10. The CDR3 coding sequence is TGTGCCAGCAGCCATCCCGGGATAGCGGGGGGGACCCAGTACTTC. Translation gives CASSHPGIAGGTQYF.

The chain has TRBV19 and TRBJ2-5; 8 nucleotides line up with TRBD2. Germline V gene lookup returns CDR1 LNHDA and CDR2 SQIVND (reference sequence). CDR3 size: 15 residues. The J segment lost 5 bases and the V segment lost 4 bases, leaving 9 bases of the junction unmatched. CDR3 in amino acids: CASSRRAGEDETQYF. The DNA for the CDR3 is TGTGCCAGTAGTAGGCGAGCGGGGGAGGATGAGACCCAGTACTTC.

The V and J genes are TRBV7-9 and TRBJ2-7; a possible D gene is TRBD1 (6 bases). V was trimmed by 1 base and J by 7 bases, leaving 11 bases between them. In germline, CDR1 is SEHNR, CDR2 FQNEAQ (reference sequence). CDR3 length: 13 residues. The CDR3 DNA sequence: TGTGCCAGCAGCTTAGTGGACAGTCGGGAGCAGTACTTC. This codes for CASSLVDSREQYF.

This chain joins TRBV4-3 and TRBJ1-4; the match to TRBD1 covers 11 bases. The length of the CDR3 is 15 residues. Germline CDR1 is LGHNA and CDR2 is YSLEER. V dropped 4 bases and J dropped 6; count of bases not matched to a gene: 4. CDR3 nucleotide sequence: TGCGCCAGCAGCCGTGGGGGACAGGGGGATGAAAAACTGTTTTTT. Amino acid sequence: CASSRGGQGDEKLFF.

This clone was counted only a few times. This sequence joins TRBV10-3 and TRBJ1-2; 8 bases are shared with TRBD1. Germline CDR1 and CDR2: ENHRY and SYGVKD. After removal of 3 bases from V and 2 bases from J, the junction contained 5 bases not matched to a gene. The CDR3 runs 15 residues. In nucleotides, the CDR3 is TGTGCCATCAGTGATCCCCGGACAGGGAACTATGGCTACACCTTC. Translated: CAISDPRTGNYGYTF.

The rearrangement uses TRBV7-9 and TRBJ2-7; 7 bases agree with TRBD1. CDR3 size: 12 residues. The germline CDR1 and CDR2 sequences are SEHNR and FQNEAQ (reference sequence). V dropped 4 bases and J dropped 6; count of bases not matched to a gene: 3. This chain's CDR3 is CASSSGTAEQYF. CDR3 nucleotides: TGTGCCAGCAGCTCCGGGACAGCCGAGCAGTACTTC. Full variable domain (remainder filled in from reference TRBV7-9 and TRBJ2-7): DTGVSQNPRHKITKRGQNVTFRCDPISEHNRLYWYRQTLGQGPEFLTYFQNEAQLEKSRLLSDRFSAERPKGSFSTLEIQRTEQGDSAMYLCASSSGTAEQYFGPGTRLTVT.

The V call is TRBV28, the J call TRBJ1-4; TRBD1 matches at 8 bases. The CDR3 contains 15 residues. The germline V gene has CDR1 MDHEN and CDR2 SYDVKM. Losses at the gene ends were 3 bases for V and 3 bases for J; bases not matched to a gene: 3. DNA of the CDR3: TGTGCCAGCAGTTTGGACAGGGCGGCTAATGAAAAACTGTTTTTT. Amino acids: CASSLDRAANEKLFF.

The chain has TRBV6-5 and TRBJ2-7; TRBD1 matches 9 bases. The germline CDR1 and CDR2 sequences are MNHEY and SVGAGI. The CDR3 is 15 residues long. The junction had 16 bases not matched to a gene; V was cut back by 7 bases and J by 9 bases. The DNA of the CDR3 is TGTGCCAGCACCTCGGCGGGGACAGGGAGGATTCGGCAGTACTTC. It translates to CASTSAGTGRIRQYF.

This clone was seen only once. Here the CDR3 reads CASSHSRGNTEAFF. The CDR3 DNA reads TGTGCCAGCAGCCATAGTAGGGGGAACACTGAAGCTTTCTTT. The rearrangement links TRBV3-1 (or the pseudogene TRBV3-2) to TRBJ1-1; TRBD1 might be the D (5 bases). The V gene lost 3 bases and the J gene lost 1 base, with 9 bases spanning the gap. This CDR3 is built from 14 residues. Per germline, CDR1 LGHDT and CDR2 YNNKEL (reference sequence).